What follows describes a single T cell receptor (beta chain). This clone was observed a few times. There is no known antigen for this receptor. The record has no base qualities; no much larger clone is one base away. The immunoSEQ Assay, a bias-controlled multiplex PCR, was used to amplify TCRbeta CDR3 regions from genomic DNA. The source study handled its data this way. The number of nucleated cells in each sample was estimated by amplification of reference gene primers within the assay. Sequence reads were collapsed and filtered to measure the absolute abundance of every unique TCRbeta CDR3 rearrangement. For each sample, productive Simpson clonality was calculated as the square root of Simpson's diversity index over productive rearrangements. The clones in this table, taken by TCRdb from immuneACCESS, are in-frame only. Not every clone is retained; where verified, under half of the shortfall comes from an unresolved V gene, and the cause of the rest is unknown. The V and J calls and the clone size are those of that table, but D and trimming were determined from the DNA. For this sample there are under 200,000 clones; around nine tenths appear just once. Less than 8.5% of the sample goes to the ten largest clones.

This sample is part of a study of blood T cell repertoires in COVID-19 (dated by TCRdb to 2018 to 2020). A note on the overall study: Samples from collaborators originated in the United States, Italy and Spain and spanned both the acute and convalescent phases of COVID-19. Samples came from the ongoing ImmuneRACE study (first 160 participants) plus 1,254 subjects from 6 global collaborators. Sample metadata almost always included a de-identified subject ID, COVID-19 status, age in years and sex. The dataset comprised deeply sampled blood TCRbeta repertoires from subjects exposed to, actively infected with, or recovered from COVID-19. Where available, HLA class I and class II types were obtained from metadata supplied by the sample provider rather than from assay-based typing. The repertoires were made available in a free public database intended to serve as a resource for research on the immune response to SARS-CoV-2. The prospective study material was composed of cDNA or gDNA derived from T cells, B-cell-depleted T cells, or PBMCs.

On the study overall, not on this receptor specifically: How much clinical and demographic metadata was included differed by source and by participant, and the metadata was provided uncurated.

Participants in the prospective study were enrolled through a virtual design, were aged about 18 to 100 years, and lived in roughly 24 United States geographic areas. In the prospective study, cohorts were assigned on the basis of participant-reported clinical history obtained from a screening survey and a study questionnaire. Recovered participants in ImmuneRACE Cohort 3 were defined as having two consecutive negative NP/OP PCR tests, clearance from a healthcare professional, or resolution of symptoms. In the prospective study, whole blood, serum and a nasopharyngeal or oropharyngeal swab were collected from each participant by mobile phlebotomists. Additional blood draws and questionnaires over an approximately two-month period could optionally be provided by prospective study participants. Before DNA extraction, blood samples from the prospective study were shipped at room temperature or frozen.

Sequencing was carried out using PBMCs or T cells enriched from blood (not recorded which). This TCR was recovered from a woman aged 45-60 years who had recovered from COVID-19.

The nucleotide sequence is given as TGTGCCAGCAGCTTAGTCGCGACAGGGCTCCCCGGGGAGCTGTTTTTT. Its product reads: CASSLVATGLPGELFF. The sequence joins TRBV7-9 to TRBJ2-2, and 7 junctional nucleotides match TRBD1. Including the terminal cysteine and phenylalanine, the CDR3 comprises 16 residues. Of the read, only the CDR3 DNA is kept; its 48 bases are in frame from base 1. Trimming accounts for 1 base at V and 6 bases at J, while the number of junction bases matched to no gene is 8. The germline V gene (reference sequence) provides CDR1 SEHNR and CDR2 FQNEAQ.